The 17 T cell receptor beta chains below were found in one sample sequenced in a study of shared clonotypes between healthy human individuals. Sequencing was performed with immunoSEQ multiplex PCR; in TCRdb, only in-frame clones are kept and a portion is missing. The sample yields 2 million to 3 million clones, roughly 93% seen once. Material for sequencing was naive CD4+ T cells from PBMCs. As for subset: CD45RA+ positively selected. The receptors were sampled from a man aged 18 to 35 in good health. Some clones in this sample may be carry-over from other donors' samples.

The rearrangement joins TRBV6-6 to TRBJ2-7, with 8 bases lining up with TRBD1. Unmatched junction bases numbered 8, after V lost 5 bases and J lost 5 bases. Germline loops: CDR1 MNHNY, CDR2 SVGAGI (reference sequence). There are 14 residues in the CDR3. The CDR3 protein is CASSKSGTGNEQYF. Written as DNA, the CDR3 is TGTGCCAGCAGTAAATCCGGGACAGGCAACGAGCAGTACTTC.

This chain links TRBV7-9 with TRBJ2-5; D is perhaps TRBD2 (5 bases). Trimming removed 5 bases at V and 5 bases at J, with 18 bases between. The CDR3 runs 15 residues. Germline V gives CDR1 SEHNR, CDR2 FQNEAQ (reference sequence). The CDR3 spells CASSHTFRGLETQYF. In nucleotides, the CDR3 is TGTGCCAGCAGCCACACGTTCCGGGGTCTGGAGACCCAGTACTTC. Full variable domain (rest looked up from reference TRBV7-9 and TRBJ2-5): DTGVSQNPRHKITKRGQNVTFRCDPISEHNRLYWYRQTLGQGPEFLTYFQNEAQLEKSRLLSDRFSAERPKGSFSTLEIQRTEQGDSAMYLCASSHTFRGLETQYFGPGTRLLVL.

The chain links TRBV11-2 to TRBJ2-7; D gene uncertain. V was trimmed by 5 bases and J by 2 bases, leaving 13 bases between them. CDR1 is SGHAT and CDR2 is FQNNGV in the germline V gene. There are 14 residues in the CDR3. In DNA form, the CDR3 reads TGTGCCAGCAGCACACGTCCGGACGCCTACGAGCAGTACTTC. This gives the protein CASSTRPDAYEQYF.

The V gene is TRBV25-1, the J gene TRBJ1-6; D is ambiguous. Germline-derived CDR1 and CDR2 are MGHDK and SYGVNS. This CDR3 is 15 amino acids long. Between the trimmed V and J ends, which lost 6 bases and 0 bases, there was a span of 9 bases. CDR3 bases: TGTGCCAGCAGCCCACCTAGCTCCTATAATTCACCCCTCCACTTT. This translates into CASSPPSSYNSPLHF.

V usage is TRBV2 and J usage is TRBJ2-6; TRBD1 matches at 10 bases. With V trimmed by 10 bases and J by 2 bases, 8 bases remained unmatched. Germline loops: CDR1 SNHLY, CDR2 FYNNEI. The CDR3 spans 16 residues. This CDR3 reads CATRPGTGAGANVLTF. The CDR3 coding sequence is TGTGCCACCCGTCCCGGGACAGGGGCTGGGGCCAACGTCCTGACTTTC.

The chain has TRBV18 and TRBJ2-7; TRBD1 matches 7 bases. Trimming took 3 bases from V and 5 from J; bases not matched to a gene: 10. The CDR3 spans 15 residues. Germline loops: CDR1 KGHSH, CDR2 LQKENI. DNA of the CDR3: TGTGCCAGCTCACCTCAAGGGGGCAAAGACCACGAGCAGTACTTC. This codes for CASSPQGGKDHEQYF.

Only one count was recorded for this clone. The rearrangement joins TRBV28 to TRBJ1-5; D not certain. Trimming left V 2 bases short and J 9 bases short, with 20 bases between. Germline V gives CDR1 MDHEN, CDR2 SYDVKM. This CDR3 comprises 16 residues. The CDR3 reads CASSLGVTGGMMPQHF. The CDR3 DNA reads TGTGCCAGCAGTTTAGGCGTCACCGGAGGGATGATGCCCCAGCATTTT.

The V call is TRBV27, the J call TRBJ1-1; 10 positions match TRBD1. The V gene's germline CDR1 is MNHEY and CDR2 SMNVEV (reference sequence). This CDR3 has 14 amino acids. V lost 6 bases and J lost 0; bases outside the gene matches: 1. The CDR3 loop is CASRDRGMNTEAFF. The CDR3 DNA follows: TGTGCCAGCAGGGACAGGGGGATGAACACTGAAGCTTTCTTT.

The rearrangement joins TRBV30 to TRBJ1-6; D is possibly TRBD1 (5 bases). With 7 bases removed from V and 5 bases from J, the gap between germline ends came to 15 bases. Germline V gene sequence: CDR1 GTSNPN, CDR2 SVGIG (reference sequence). CDR3 length: 14 amino acids. This chain's CDR3 is CALKVGGNNSPLHF. CDR3 nucleotide sequence: TGTGCCTTAAAGGTGGGGGGTAATAATTCACCCCTCCACTTT.

This sequence joins TRBV6-5 and TRBJ2-3; 8 bases line up with TRBD1. Unmatched junction bases numbered 9, after V lost 6 bases and J lost 4 bases. The CDR3 extends over 15 amino acids. Looked up from germline, CDR1 is MNHEY and CDR2 is SVGAGI. The CDR3 sequence is CASRNQGAIADTQYF. Written as DNA, the CDR3 is TGTGCCAGCAGGAACCAGGGGGCTATTGCAGATACGCAGTATTTT.

The chain uses TRBV10-3 and TRBJ1-4; D gene uncertain. Germline values: CDR1 ENHRY, CDR2 SYGVKD. Trimming left V 4 bases short and J 5 bases short, with 14 bases between. This CDR3 is 15 amino acids long. The CDR3 sequence: CAISADGRENEKLFF. The CDR3 region has the DNA TGTGCCATCAGTGCCGACGGGCGAGAAAATGAAAAACTGTTTTTT.

On this clone itself: At the DNA level, this CDR3 is encoded by other sequences in the same sample as well. The chain combines TRBV5-1 with TRBJ2-6; unclear D gene. The CDR3 contains 14 residues. Between the trimmed V and J ends, which lost 7 bases and 0 bases, there was a span of 8 bases. Germline CDR1 SGHRS, CDR2 YFSETQ. CDR3 protein: CASRTGSGANVLTF. The CDR3 nucleotides are TGCGCCAGCCGGACGGGCTCTGGGGCCAACGTCCTGACTTTC.

This chain connects TRBV11-2 to TRBJ2-5, with D possibly matching TRBD2 (5 bases). CDR3 length equals 13 residues. The V end was cut by 0 bases, the J end by 7 bases, with 9 bases between. Germline V gives CDR1 SGHAT, CDR2 FQNNGV. This CDR3 reads CASSLELRGTQYF. The CDR3 nucleotides read TGTGCCAGCAGCTTAGAGCTACGGGGGACCCAGTACTTC.

The chain is built from TRBV5-1 and TRBJ2-7; 7 nucleotides agree with TRBD1. With V trimmed by 4 bases and J by 4 bases, 11 bases remained unmatched. CDR1 is SGHRS and CDR2 is YFSETQ in the germline V gene. The CDR3 loop spans 15 amino acids. The CDR3 is CASSPAVGTAYEQYF. CDR3 nucleotide sequence: TGCGCCAGCAGCCCGGCGGTTGGGACAGCGTACGAGCAGTACTTC.

The J gene is TRBJ1-4, the V gene TRBV18, with D uncertain. V shed 2 bases and J shed 7 bases, with 14 bases lying between them. Germline V gives CDR1 KGHSH, CDR2 LQKENI. There are 15 residues in the CDR3. Here the CDR3 reads CASSPFPEGGEKLFF. DNA for the CDR3: TGTGCCAGCTCACCATTTCCGGAGGGCGGTGAAAAACTGTTTTTT.

The chain joins TRBV6-6 to TRBJ1-2, with no clear D. V was trimmed by 4 bases and J by 4 bases, leaving 10 bases between them. This CDR3 comprises 13 residues. Germline lookup yields CDR1 MNHNY and CDR2 SVGAGI (reference sequence). The CDR3 DNA follows: TGTGCCAGCAGTTTAGGGCCTAGCTATGGCTACACCTTC. This encodes CASSLGPSYGYTF.

The chain is built from TRBV1 and TRBJ2-5. TRBV1 counts as a pseudogene. The CDR3 runs to 15 residues. CDR3 residues: CTSSSRRAMRETQYF. CDR3 DNA sequence: TGCACCAGCAGCTCCCGCCGGGCTATGCGAGAGACCCAGTACTTC.